This TCR beta chain emerged from a study of cytomegalovirus exposure and HLA in healthy donors. Losses at the gene ends were 2 bases for V and 7 bases for J; bases not matched to a gene: 10. The V gene's germline CDR1 is SGHVS and CDR2 FQNEAQ. The length of the CDR3 is 15 residues. About this clone: What it binds is not known.

The table came from immunoSEQ multiplex PCR; TCRdb's copy has only in-frame clones and leaves some out. The sample contains some 110,000 clones, about 91% of which appear only once. Study-wide results and caveats: The classifier reportedly diagnosed cytomegalovirus status with high specificity and sensitivity.

The TCR was taken from a man in his late teens or twenties in good health and CMV-seronegative. The rearrangement uses TRBV7-8 and TRBJ2-7; 8 nucleotides align to TRBD1. The sample was PBMCs. For the CDR3, the DNA is TGTGCCAGCAGCTTACGAGGCCAGGGGGCCAGGGAGCAGTACTTC. This encodes CASSLRGQGAREQYF.